This TCR beta chain was identified in a study of T cell responses to AZD1222 COVID-19 vaccine. Turning to this clone: The antigen is not known.

J lost 2 bases, V lost 1 base, and 5 bases had no gene match. CDR1 is SGHVS and CDR2 is FQNEAQ in the germline V gene. This CDR3 region has 16 residues. This table comes from immunoSEQ multiplex PCR, and its TCRdb copy is limited to in-frame clones, with some not included. There are more than 100,000 clones in the sample; more than 75% occur only once, and less than 4.5% lies in the top ten. Broader study findings: The donor cohort was predominantly white British with a female majority, and clonal diversity may have been underestimated. Distributed over spike, vaccine-associated CD4 TCRs predominated at 160-218 and 743-854. Rises in breadth and depth of Spike-specific TCRs came after two AZD1222 doses. At baseline, seropositivity was found in only a handful of AZD1222 recipients.

The origin of this receptor is an adult in good health. The specimen was peripheral blood, collected on day 0 of AZD1222 vaccination. J is TRBJ2-5 and V is TRBV7-8, with 9 bases that match TRBD2. CDR3 region: CASSLVSGGPQETQYF. CDR3 in DNA: TGTGCCAGCAGCTTAGTTAGCGGGGGCCCGCAAGAGACCCAGTACTTC.